The 14 T cell receptor beta chains presented below share a single source sample, sequenced in a study of response to subunit inactivated influenza vaccine. TCRdb itself ran the RT-PCR reads through MiXCR, one entry per CDR3 protein. This table has 150,000 to 200,000 distinct CDR3 sequences, approximately 12% appearing once. This same sample was also part of a study on T cells expressing NK-cell markers. That study adds: Template switching by 5'RACE with UMIs generated the TCR beta cDNA.

The sequences come from CD8+ T cells sorted from PBMCs, collected 11 to 12 days after vaccination. The origin of the receptors is a man between 50 and 59 years old who received an inactivated influenza vaccine.

V and J are TRBV20-1 and TRBJ2-1; a possible D gene is TRBD2 (5 bases). The germline V gene has CDR1 DFQATT and CDR2 SNEGSKA (reference sequence). V shed 8 bases and J shed 4 bases, with 24 bases lying between them. CDR3 length: 16 amino acids. DNA of the CDR3: TGCAGTCCCTATACGGGCGGGTCTACCCTTTACAATGAGCAGTTCTTC. Amino acids: CSPYTGGSTLYNEQFF.

In this sample, this clonotype turned up a few times. This chain uses TRBV6-2 or TRBV6-3 with TRBJ2-7; D gene uncertain. This CDR3 comprises 11 residues. The V end lost 2 bases, the J end lost 5 bases, and 4 bases lay between the germline ends. The germline V gene encodes CDR1 MNHEY and CDR2 SVGEGT. This chain's CDR3 is CASSYPDEQYF. CDR3 DNA: TGTGCCAGCAGTTACCCGGACGAGCAGTACTTC.

This clonotype was recorded at least ten times. V gene TRBV4-2 combines with J gene TRBJ2-1, with D unresolved. Germline V lookup: CDR1 LGHNA, CDR2 YNFKEQ. This CDR3 comprises 16 residues. Trimming took off 1 base at V and 1 base at J, with 11 bases between the two ends. In DNA, the CDR3 is TGTGCCAGCAGCCAAGTCCCTTTTGGATCCTACAATGAGCAGTTCTTC. This gives the protein CASSQVPFGSYNEQFF.

V is TRBV4-3 and J is TRBJ2-2; weak D call: TRBD2 (5 bases). The CDR3 consists of 16 residues. Germline loops: CDR1 LGHNA, CDR2 YSLEER. V shed 0 bases and J shed 5 bases, with 13 bases lying between them. The DNA of the CDR3 is TGCGCCAGCAGCCAAGATTTCGAGGGTGGGACCGGGGAGCTGTTTTTT. Amino acid sequence: CASSQDFEGGTGELFF.

Only a few counts were recorded for this clonotype. The chain joins TRBV7-9 to TRBJ2-3; D assignment may be TRBD1 or TRBD2 (5 bases each). Germline loops: CDR1 SEHNR, CDR2 FQNEAQ (reference sequence). The V gene lost 3 bases and the J gene lost 0 bases, with 13 bases spanning the gap. The CDR3 has 16 amino acids. CDR3 DNA: TGTGCCAGCAGCTTCGACAGCCGGACTAGCACAGATACGCAGTATTTT. Amino acids: CASSFDSRTSTDTQYF.

This clonotype has a count of ten or more. The chain combines TRBV6-1 with TRBJ1-1; possible D gene TRBD1, 6 bases. Trimming removed 8 bases from V and 1 base from J, with 14 bases in between. This CDR3 has 14 amino acids. Germline CDR1 MNHNS, CDR2 SASEGT. CDR3 amino acids: CASQGPGENTEAFF. For the CDR3, the DNA is TGTGCCAGCCAGGGGCCAGGGGAGAACACTGAAGCTTTCTTT.

This clonotype showed up many times. V gene TRBV7-6 combines with J gene TRBJ2-3; 7 bases map to TRBD2. This CDR3 is built from 16 residues. Looked up from germline, CDR1 is SGHVS and CDR2 is FNYEAQ. The junction had 9 bases not matched to a gene; V was cut back by 1 base and J by 5 bases. In DNA form, the CDR3 reads TGTGCCAGCAGCTTAGATTTCGGCGGGGGTATAGATACGCAGTATTTT. Translation gives CASSLDFGGGIDTQYF.

This chain uses TRBV14 with TRBJ2-7; D gene uncertain. The CDR3 contains 15 residues. The V and J ends lost 0 bases and 4 bases respectively, with 13 bases between them. Germline V CDR1 and CDR2: SGHDN, FVKESK. The CDR3 nucleotides are TGTGCCAGCAGCCAAGATTGGGCAAGGCTTTACGAGCAGTACTTC. Its translation is CASSQDWARLYEQYF.

The chain combines TRBV10-2 with TRBJ2-2; 7 nucleotides agree with TRBD1. CDR1 is WSHSY, CDR2 SAAADI, per germline. J was trimmed by 6 bases and V by 5 bases; bases with no gene match: 12. This CDR3 contains 16 residues. In nucleotides, the CDR3 is TGCGCCAGCAGTTCGCACTTGACAGGGTTAGCCGGGGAGCTGTTTTTT. It yields the protein CASSSHLTGLAGELFF.

This clonotype showed up just a few times. CDR3 residues: CASSPRDRANTEAFF. The CDR3 nucleotides read TGTGCCAGCAGCCCGAGGGACAGGGCGAACACTGAAGCTTTCTTT. V is TRBV9 and J is TRBJ1-1; the match to TRBD1 covers 9 bases. The germline V gene has CDR1 SGDLS and CDR2 YYNGEE. V shed 4 bases, J shed 1 base, and the junction held 5 bases outside the gene matches. The CDR3 is 15 amino acids.

The chain couples TRBV15 to TRBJ2-1, with 10 bases matching TRBD2. From germline, CDR1 is LNHNV and CDR2 YYDKDF (reference sequence). The CDR3 consists of 17 residues. With 5 bases clipped from V and 1 base from J, the junction kept 8 bases outside the gene matches. CDR3 nucleotides: TGTGCCACCAGCGGGCTTAGCGGGGGGACATCCTACAATGAGCAGTTCTTC. Translating gives CATSGLSGGTSYNEQFF.

The CDR3 here is CASSQRESGEGSYNEQFF. CDR3 coding DNA: TGTGCCAGCAGCCAAAGGGAATCTGGAGAGGGCTCCTACAATGAGCAGTTCTTC. V gene TRBV3-1 combines with J gene TRBJ2-1; perhaps TRBD2 as D (5 bases). V dropped 2 bases and J dropped 0 bases, with 17 bases sitting between them. CDR1 LGHDT and CDR2 YNNKEL come from the germline V gene (reference sequence). The CDR3 runs 18 residues.

The chain carries TRBV19 and TRBJ2-1, with unresolved D. Trimming cost V 1 base and J 4 bases, with 14 bases left between them. Germline V gene sequence: CDR1 LNHDA, CDR2 SQIVND (reference sequence). The CDR3 consists of 16 residues. Here the CDR3 reads CASSIVSRATYNEQFF. The CDR3 coding sequence is TGTGCCAGTAGTATAGTCTCTCGAGCGACATACAATGAGCAGTTCTTC.

This clonotype has more than one count but fewer than ten. This chain connects TRBV5-6 to TRBJ1-1; the match to TRBD1 covers 7 bases. The CDR3 has 18 residues. The trim removed 5 bases at V and 2 bases at J, leaving 18 bases unmatched. Per germline, CDR1 SGHDT and CDR2 YYEEEE. In nucleotides, the CDR3 is TGTGCCAGCAGACCCTTGAGGGGGCGAAGATGGGCTAACACTGAAGCTTTCTTT. Protein sequence: CASRPLRGRRWANTEAFF.